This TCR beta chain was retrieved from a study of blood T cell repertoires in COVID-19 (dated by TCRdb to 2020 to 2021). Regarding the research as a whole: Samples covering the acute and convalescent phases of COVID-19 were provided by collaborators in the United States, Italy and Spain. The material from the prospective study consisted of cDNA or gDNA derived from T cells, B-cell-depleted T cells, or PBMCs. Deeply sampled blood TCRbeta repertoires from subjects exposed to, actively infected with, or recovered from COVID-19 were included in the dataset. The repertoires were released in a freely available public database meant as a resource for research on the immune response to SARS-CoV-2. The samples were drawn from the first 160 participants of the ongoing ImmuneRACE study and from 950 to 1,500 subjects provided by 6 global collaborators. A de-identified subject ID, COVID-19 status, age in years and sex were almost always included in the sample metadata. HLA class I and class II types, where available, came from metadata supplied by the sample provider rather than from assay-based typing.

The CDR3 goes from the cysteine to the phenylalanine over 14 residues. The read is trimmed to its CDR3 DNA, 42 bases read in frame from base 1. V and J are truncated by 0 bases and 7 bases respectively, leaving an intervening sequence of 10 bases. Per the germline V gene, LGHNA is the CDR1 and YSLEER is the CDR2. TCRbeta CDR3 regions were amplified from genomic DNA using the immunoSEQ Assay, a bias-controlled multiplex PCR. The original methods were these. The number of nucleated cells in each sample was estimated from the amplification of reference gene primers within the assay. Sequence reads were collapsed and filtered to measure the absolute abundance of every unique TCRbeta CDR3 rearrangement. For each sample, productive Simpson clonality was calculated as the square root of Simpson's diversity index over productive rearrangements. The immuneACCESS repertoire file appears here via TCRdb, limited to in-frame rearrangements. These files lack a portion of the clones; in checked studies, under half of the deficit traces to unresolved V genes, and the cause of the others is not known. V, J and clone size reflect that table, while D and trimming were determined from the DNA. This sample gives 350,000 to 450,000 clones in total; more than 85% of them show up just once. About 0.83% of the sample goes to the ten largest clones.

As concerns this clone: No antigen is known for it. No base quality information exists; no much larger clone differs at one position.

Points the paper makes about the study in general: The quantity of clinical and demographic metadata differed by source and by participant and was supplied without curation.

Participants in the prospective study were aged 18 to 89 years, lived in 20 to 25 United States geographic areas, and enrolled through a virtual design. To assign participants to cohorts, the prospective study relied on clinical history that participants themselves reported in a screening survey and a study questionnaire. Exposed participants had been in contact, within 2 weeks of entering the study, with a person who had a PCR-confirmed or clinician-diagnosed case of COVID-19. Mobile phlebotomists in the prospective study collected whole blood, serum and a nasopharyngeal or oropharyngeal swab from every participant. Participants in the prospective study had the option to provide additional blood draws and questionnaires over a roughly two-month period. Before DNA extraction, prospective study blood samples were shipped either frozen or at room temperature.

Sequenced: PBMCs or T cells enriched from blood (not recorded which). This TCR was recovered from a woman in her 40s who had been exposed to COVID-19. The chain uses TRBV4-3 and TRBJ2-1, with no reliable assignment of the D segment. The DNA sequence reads TGCGCCAGCAGCCAAGACCCCTTCGGGAATGAGCAGTTCTTC. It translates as CASSQDPFGNEQFF.